The 8 T cell receptor beta chains given below trace back to one sample, sequenced in a study of shared clonotypes between healthy human individuals. Naive CD8 isolation took CD45RO-negative cells positively selected for CCR7 and excluded terminally differentiated effector memory CD45RA+ cells. The repertoire was sequenced with immunoSEQ multiplex PCR; TCRdb's copy has only in-frame clones and lacks some. This table has millions of clones, approximately 94% appearing once. The source material was naive CD8+ T cells sorted from blood. Receptors were obtained from a man between 18 and 35 years old in good health.

The V gene is TRBV5-6, the J gene TRBJ2-1; TRBD2 matches at 15 bases. Germline values: CDR1 SGHDT, CDR2 YYEEEE. The CDR3 has 16 amino acids. The ends lost 0 bases at V and 6 bases at J; junction bases unmatched: 1. In DNA, the CDR3 is TGTGCCAGCAGCTTGGGGACTAGCGGGAGGGGCAATGAGCAGTTCTTC. Translation: CASSLGTSGRGNEQFF.

V gene TRBV5-1 combines with J gene TRBJ2-5; D gene uncertain. From germline, CDR1 is SGHRS and CDR2 YFSETQ. V lost 2 bases and J lost 5, with 10 bases in between. CDR3 length: 13 amino acids. CDR3: CASSFGYAETQYF. The CDR3, as DNA: TGCGCCAGCAGCTTTGGATACGCGGAGACCCAGTACTTC.

Comments on this clone: The junction departs from the called germline gene at one end, perhaps through a read error. The chain links TRBV27 to TRBJ2-1; 9 nucleotides match TRBD1. The length of the CDR3 is 16 residues. CDR1 MNHEY and CDR2 SMNVEV come from the germline V gene (reference sequence). CDR3 DNA: TGTGCCAGCAGTCTATCGTCTTACAGGGGGCTGAATGAGCAGTTCTTC. Translated: CASSLSSYRGLNEQFF.

This chain joins TRBV5-1 and TRBJ2-3, with 12 bases that match TRBD2. Looked up from germline, CDR1 is SGHRS and CDR2 is YFSETQ. The CDR3 totals 16 residues. V lost 4 bases to trimming and J lost 2 bases; unmatched junction nucleotides: 5. DNA for the CDR3: TGCGCCAGCAGCGAAGGACTAGCGGGAAACACAGATACGCAGTATTTT. This gives the protein CASSEGLAGNTDTQYF.

The gene calls are TRBV10-2 and TRBJ1-2, with D unclear. The CDR3 has 17 amino acids. Looked up from germline, CDR1 is WSHSY and CDR2 is SAAADI. Deletions cut 0 bases from V and 3 bases from J, with 17 bases between. CDR3 sequence reads: CASSESTQAPLYYGYTF. In DNA form, the CDR3 reads TGCGCCAGCAGTGAGTCGACTCAAGCCCCCCTCTACTATGGCTACACCTTC.

The chain has TRBV5-1 and TRBJ2-1, with 8 bases fitting TRBD2. CDR3 length: 15 residues. Looked up from germline, CDR1 is SGHRS and CDR2 is YFSETQ. V was clipped by 1 base and J by 8 bases; unmatched bases: 8. The CDR3 is CASSLRVAGSHEQFF. CDR3 in DNA: TGCGCCAGCAGCTTGAGGGTAGCGGGGTCCCATGAGCAGTTCTTC.

V and J are TRBV7-9 and TRBJ2-7, with D unresolved. The CDR3 is made up of 13 amino acids. The germline V gene has CDR1 SEHNR and CDR2 FQNEAQ (reference sequence). V lost 5 bases and J lost 3, with 11 bases in between. In DNA form, the CDR3 reads TGTGCCAGCAGCGAAAAGAGCAACTACGAGCAGTACTTC. Protein sequence: CASSEKSNYEQYF.

The chain carries TRBV19 and TRBJ1-6, with 7 bases lining up with TRBD1. J was trimmed by 7 bases and V by 6 bases; bases with no gene match: 6. Looked up from germline, CDR1 is LNHDA and CDR2 is SQIVND (reference sequence). This CDR3 comprises 14 residues. CDR3 sequence (DNA): TGTGCCAGTAGCGCCGGGACAGAGAATTCACCCCTCCACTTT. Amino acid sequence: CASSAGTENSPLHF.